This TCR beta chain originates from a study of CXCR3-negative and CXCR3-positive naive CD8 T cells (dated by TCRdb to between 2019 and 2020). Notes on the research overall: In total, 130 million to 150 million TRB reads were obtained, or roughly 1.5 +/- 0.3 million reads per library. Diversity and physicochemical repertoire analyses covered around 10 donors pooled from two independent experiments. For the TRBV-TRBJ cluster analysis, the naive subsets came from 5 donors, while the memory cells came from 3 donors.

Broad study findings and their caveats: Compared with CXCR3-negative naive cells, CXCR3-positive naive cells had TRB CDR3s with higher hydrophobicity (lower Kidera factor 4), lower energy, and higher strength and volume indices. Because surface CD5, which is linked to self-reactivity in mice, was comparable between the naive subsets, TCR interaction strength was also inferred from TRB CDR3 physicochemical properties. Naive CXCR3-negative and CXCR3-positive cells from the same donor showed similar TRBV-TRBJ usage, whereas memory cells showed distinct patterns. Repertoire diversity was comparably high in both naive subsets but much lower in memory CD8+ T cells. Because CXCR3 expression was partially decreased after cryopreservation, freshly isolated PBMCs were used for most assays.

Comments on this clonotype: What this receptor recognizes is not known.

The CDR3 measures 12 amino acids from cysteine to phenylalanine. No DNA is listed. Sequences LGHNT (CDR1) and FRNRAP (CDR2) are obtained from the germline V gene. Each CD8+ T cell subset was flow-sorted in triplicate, and some 300,000 cells per subset were placed directly into RLT lysis buffer. Naive CD8+ T cells were defined stringently as CD45RO-CCR7+CD27+CD95- to exclude memory contaminants. Peripheral blood mononuclear cells were isolated from buffy coats using standard density gradient centrifugation. Naive CXCR3-negative and CXCR3-positive CD8+ T cells were flow-sorted using a FACSAria III. An RNeasy Mini Kit was used to extract total RNA from the sorted cells. These reads were obtained on a NextSeq 550. The Human TCR Profiling Kit (MiLaboratory) was used to prepare UMI-labeled 5' RACE TRB cDNA libraries. cDNA synthesis used the entire amount of extracted RNA, and PCR amplification then used the entire amount of cDNA produced. Libraries were prepared in parallel using an identical number of PCR cycles. On the study's bioinformatics: MIGEC and MiXCR extracted about 53,000 +/- 10,000 unique UMI-labeled TRB cDNA molecules per library, requiring at least two reads per UMI. On average, 40,000 +/- 10,000 functional in-frame TRB CDR3 nucleotide clonotypes lacking stop codons were found per library. After downsampling to 5000 UMI-labeled TRB molecules per sample, diversity metrics such as normalized Shannon-Wiener and Chao1 were calculated in VDJtools. VDJtools was used to calculate clonotype-size-weighted physicochemical properties of the central five CDR3 residues, namely interaction energy, strength, volume and Kidera factor 4. Reads reprocessed by TCRdb are summarized as one entry per CDR3 protein sequence, and DNA is absent. The authors' filters were not applied to this entry. Per the sample table, the count is about 110,000 distinct CDR3 sequences. More than 0.35% of the sample is taken by the ten largest.

The sequence was collected from a human donor in good health. Some clones in this sample may be carry-over from other donors' samples. The chain is encoded by TRBV12-5 joined to TRBJ2-7; TCRdb picks TRBD1, but there is no DNA to check that call. The sample was naive CXCR3+ CD8+ T cells from blood. The cell subset or site label here, explained by the study, means: CD45RO-CCR7+CD27+CD95- naive CD8+ T cells expressing CXCR3 (TNR3+). CDR3 loop: CASGFTGYEQYF.